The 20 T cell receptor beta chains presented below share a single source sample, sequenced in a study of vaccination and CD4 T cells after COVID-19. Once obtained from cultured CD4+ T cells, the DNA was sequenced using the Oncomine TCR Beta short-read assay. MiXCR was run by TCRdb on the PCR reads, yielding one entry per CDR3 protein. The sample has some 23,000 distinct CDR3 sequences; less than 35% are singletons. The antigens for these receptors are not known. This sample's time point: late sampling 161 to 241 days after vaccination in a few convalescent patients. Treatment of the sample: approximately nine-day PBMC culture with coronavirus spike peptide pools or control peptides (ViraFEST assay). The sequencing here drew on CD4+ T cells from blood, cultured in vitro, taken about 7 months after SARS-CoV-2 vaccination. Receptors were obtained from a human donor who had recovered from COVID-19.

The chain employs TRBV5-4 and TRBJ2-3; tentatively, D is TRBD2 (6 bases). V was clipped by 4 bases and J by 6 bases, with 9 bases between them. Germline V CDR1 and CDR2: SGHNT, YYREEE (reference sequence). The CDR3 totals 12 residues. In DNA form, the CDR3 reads TGTGCCAGCAGCGCCCTAGCGGATACGCAGTATTTT. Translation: CASSALADTQYF.

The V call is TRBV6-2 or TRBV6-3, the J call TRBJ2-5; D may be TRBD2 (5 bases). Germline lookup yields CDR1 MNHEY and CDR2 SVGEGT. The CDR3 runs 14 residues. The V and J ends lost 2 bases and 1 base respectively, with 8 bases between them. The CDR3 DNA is TGTGCCAGCAGTTACACTAGTCCCCAAGAGACCCAGTACTTC. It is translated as CASSYTSPQETQYF.

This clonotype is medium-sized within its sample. The CDR3 loop is CSVPGGTGDASEQYF. For the CDR3, the DNA is TGCAGTGTCCCCGGGGGGACAGGGGATGCCAGCGAGCAGTACTTC. The chain is built from TRBV20-1 and TRBJ2-7; 10 bases map to TRBD1. V was pared by 7 bases and J by 6 bases, with 15 bases of the junction left unmatched. From germline, CDR1 is DFQATT and CDR2 SNEGSKA (reference sequence). The CDR3 loop spans 15 amino acids.

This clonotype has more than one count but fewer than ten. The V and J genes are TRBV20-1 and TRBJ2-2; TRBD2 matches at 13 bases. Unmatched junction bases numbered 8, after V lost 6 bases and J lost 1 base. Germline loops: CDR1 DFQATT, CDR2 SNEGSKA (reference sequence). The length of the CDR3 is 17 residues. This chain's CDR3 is CSASPGLAGLNTGELFF. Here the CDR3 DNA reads TGCAGTGCCTCCCCGGGACTAGCGGGGCTGAACACCGGGGAGCTGTTTTTT.

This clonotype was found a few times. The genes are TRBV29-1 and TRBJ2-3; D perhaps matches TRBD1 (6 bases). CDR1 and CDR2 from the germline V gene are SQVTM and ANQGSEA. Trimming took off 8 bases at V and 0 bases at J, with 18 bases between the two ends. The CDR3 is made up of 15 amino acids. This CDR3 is CSILKDSSSTDTQYF. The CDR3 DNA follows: TGCAGCATACTAAAGGACAGCTCGAGCACAGATACGCAGTATTTT.

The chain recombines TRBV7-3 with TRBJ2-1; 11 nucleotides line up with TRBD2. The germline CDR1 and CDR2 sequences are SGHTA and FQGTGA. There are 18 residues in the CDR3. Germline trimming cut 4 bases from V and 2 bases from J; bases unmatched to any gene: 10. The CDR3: CASSSGSGRADTYNEQFF. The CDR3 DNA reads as TGTGCCAGCAGCTCTGGTAGCGGGAGGGCCGACACCTACAATGAGCAGTTCTTC.

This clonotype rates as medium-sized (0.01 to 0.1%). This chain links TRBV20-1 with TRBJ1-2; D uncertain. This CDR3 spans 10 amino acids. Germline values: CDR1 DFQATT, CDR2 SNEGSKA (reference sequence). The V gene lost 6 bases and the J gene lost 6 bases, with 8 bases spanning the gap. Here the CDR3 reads CSALRHGYTF. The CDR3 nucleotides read TGCAGTGCCTTGCGGCATGGCTACACCTTC.

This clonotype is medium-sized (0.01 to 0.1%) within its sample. The CDR3 loop is CATSTVTVRNQPQHF. In nucleotides, the CDR3 is TGTGCCACCAGCACTGTGACAGTACGCAATCAGCCCCAGCATTTT. The chain is built from TRBV15 and TRBJ1-5; perhaps TRBD1 as D (5 bases). CDR3 length equals 15 residues. CDR1 is LNHNV, CDR2 YYDKDF, per germline (reference sequence). Trimming left V 4 bases short and J 2 bases short, with 12 bases between.

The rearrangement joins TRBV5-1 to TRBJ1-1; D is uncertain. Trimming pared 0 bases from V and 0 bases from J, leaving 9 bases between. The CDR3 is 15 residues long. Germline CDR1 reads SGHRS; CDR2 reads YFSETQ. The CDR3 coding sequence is TGCGCCAGCAGCTTGGAAGCAGGTATGAACACTGAAGCTTTCTTT. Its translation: CASSLEAGMNTEAFF. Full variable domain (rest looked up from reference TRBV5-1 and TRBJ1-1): KAGVTQTPRYLIKTRGQQVTLSCSPISGHRSVSWYQQTPGQGLQFLFEYFSETQRNKGNFPGRFSGRQFSNSRSEMNVSTLELGDSALYLCASSLEAGMNTEAFFGQGTRLTVV.

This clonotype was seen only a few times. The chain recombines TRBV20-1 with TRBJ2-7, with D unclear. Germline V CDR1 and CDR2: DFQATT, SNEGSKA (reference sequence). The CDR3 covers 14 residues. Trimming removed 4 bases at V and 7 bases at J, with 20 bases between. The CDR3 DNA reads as TGCAGTGCTACCACGACCGACCTGGCCCGGGAGCAGTACTTC. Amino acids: CSATTTDLAREQYF.

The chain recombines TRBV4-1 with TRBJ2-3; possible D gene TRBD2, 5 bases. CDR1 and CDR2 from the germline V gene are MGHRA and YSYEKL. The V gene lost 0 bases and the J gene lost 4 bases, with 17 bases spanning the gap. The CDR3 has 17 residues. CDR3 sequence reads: CASSQDGLVGESDTQYF. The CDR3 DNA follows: TGCGCCAGCAGCCAAGATGGTTTGGTCGGGGAATCAGATACGCAGTATTTT.

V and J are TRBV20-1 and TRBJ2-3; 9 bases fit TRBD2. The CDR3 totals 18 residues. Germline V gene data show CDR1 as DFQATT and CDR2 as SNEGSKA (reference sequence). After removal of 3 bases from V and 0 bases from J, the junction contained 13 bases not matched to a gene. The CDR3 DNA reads TGCAGTGCTAGGGAGCGGTCCAGCGGGAGGACTAGCACAGATACGCAGTATTTT. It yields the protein CSARERSSGRTSTDTQYF.

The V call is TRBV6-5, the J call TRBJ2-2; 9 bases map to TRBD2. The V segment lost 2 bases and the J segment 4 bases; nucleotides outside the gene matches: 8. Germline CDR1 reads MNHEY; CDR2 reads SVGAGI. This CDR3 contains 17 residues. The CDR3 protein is CASSYALTSGRTGELFF. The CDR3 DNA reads TGTGCCAGCAGTTACGCCCTAACTAGCGGGCGCACCGGGGAGCTGTTTTTT.

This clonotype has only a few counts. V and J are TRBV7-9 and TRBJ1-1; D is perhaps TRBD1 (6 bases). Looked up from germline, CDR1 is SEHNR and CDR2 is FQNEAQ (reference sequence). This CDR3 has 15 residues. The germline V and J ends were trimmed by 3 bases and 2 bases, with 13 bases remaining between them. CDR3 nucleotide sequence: TGTGCCAGCAGCTTGTACCGGGACACCAACACTGAAGCTTTCTTT. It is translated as CASSLYRDTNTEAFF.

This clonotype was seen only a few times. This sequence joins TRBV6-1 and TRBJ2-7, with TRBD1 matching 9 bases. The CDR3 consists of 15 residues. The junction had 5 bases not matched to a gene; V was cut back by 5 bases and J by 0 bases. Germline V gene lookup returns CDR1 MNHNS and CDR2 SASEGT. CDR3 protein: CASSQPGQGSYEQYF. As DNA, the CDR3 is TGTGCCAGCAGTCAACCGGGACAGGGCTCCTACGAGCAGTACTTC.

This chain's CDR3 is CATINTEAFF. Written as DNA, the CDR3 is TGTGCCACCATCAACACTGAAGCTTTCTTT. V is TRBV12-3 or TRBV12-4 and J is TRBJ1-1; D is uncertain. The CDR3 extends over 10 amino acids. Between the trimmed V and J ends, which lost 10 bases and 2 bases, there was a span of 5 bases.

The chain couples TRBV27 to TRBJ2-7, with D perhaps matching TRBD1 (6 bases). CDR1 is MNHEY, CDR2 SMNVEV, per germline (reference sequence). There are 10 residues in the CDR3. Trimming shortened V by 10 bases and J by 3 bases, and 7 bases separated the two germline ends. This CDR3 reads CAKGDYEQYF. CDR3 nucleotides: TGTGCCAAGGGGGACTACGAGCAGTACTTC.

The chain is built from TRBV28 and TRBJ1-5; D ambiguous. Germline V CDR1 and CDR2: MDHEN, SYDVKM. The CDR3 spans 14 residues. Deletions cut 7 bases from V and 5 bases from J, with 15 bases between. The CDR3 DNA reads TGTGCCAGCAAGGGATCTCTGAAGGATCAGCCCCAGCATTTT. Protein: CASKGSLKDQPQHF.

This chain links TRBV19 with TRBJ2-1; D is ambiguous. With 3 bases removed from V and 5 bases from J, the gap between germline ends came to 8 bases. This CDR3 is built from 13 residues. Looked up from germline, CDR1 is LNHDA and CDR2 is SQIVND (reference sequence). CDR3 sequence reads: CASSISSHNEQFF. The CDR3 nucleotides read TGTGCCAGTAGTATTTCCAGCCACAATGAGCAGTTCTTC. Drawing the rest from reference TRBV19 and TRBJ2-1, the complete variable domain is DGGITQSPKYLFRKEGQNVTLSCEQNLNHDAMYWYRQDPGQGLRLIYYSQIVNDFQKGDIAEGYSVSREKKESFPLTVTSAQKNPTAFYLCASSISSHNEQFFGPGTRLTVL.

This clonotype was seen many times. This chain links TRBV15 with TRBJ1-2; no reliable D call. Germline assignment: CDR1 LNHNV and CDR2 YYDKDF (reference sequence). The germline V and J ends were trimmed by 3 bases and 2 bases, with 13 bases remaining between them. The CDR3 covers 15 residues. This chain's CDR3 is CATSSLLTRNYGYTF. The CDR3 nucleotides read TGTGCCACCAGCAGTCTCCTGACACGGAACTATGGCTACACCTTC.